The following is a T cell receptor (beta chain) sequence with its context. The antigen is undetermined. The data stem from a study of T cell repertoires in cytomegalovirus infection. Looking at the study overall: TCR beta signatures that were public indicated CMV infection and matching HLA type.

TCRdb called the reads again in MiXCR, with one record for every CDR3 protein. The table includes about 60,000 distinct CDR3 sequences, around 30% detected once. There are 17 residues in the CDR3. Germline loops: CDR1 SGHDT, CDR2 YYEEEE. Trimming shortened V by 5 bases and J by 2 bases, and 20 bases separated the two germline ends. The clonotype originates from a human donor in good health (CMV status not recorded). Some clones in this sample may be carry-over from other donors' samples. V usage is TRBV5-6 and J usage is TRBJ1-5; a possible D gene is TRBD1 (5 bases). The source material was PBMCs, sequenced either directly or after in vitro stimulation (not recorded which). CDR3 coding DNA: TGTGCCAGCAGTCGAGCCGGGGTAGTAGGGGGCAATCAGCCCCAGCATTTT. Translation gives CASSRAGVVGGNQPQHF.